This paragraph covers one T cell receptor beta chain sequence. Its specificity is not known. The data are from a study of Ad26.COV2.S vaccination and SARS-CoV-2 variants. Assay: immunoSEQ multiplex PCR; the TCRdb copy retains only in-frame clones and omits some. The table includes roughly 510,000 clones, roughly nine tenths detected once. Study observations and caveats: Comparability of non-spike TCR breadth was observed across vaccine and placebo recipients.

The CDR3 spans 12 residues. V was trimmed by 2 bases and J by 5 bases, leaving 4 bases between them. Germline CDR1 is PRHDT and CDR2 is FYEKMQ (reference sequence). Treatment indicated: roughly 19 received Ad26.COV2.S at low or high dose, single or two shots; five or six received placebo; per-sample allocation not given. After the first vaccine or placebo injection, samples were drawn on day 63. V and J are TRBV13 and TRBJ2-1; D gene ambiguous. This receptor was obtained from a person between 18 and 65 years old who received the Ad26.COV2.S COVID-19 vaccine or a placebo. Sequencing was performed on peripheral blood, taken in a trial of Ad26.COV2.S vaccine versus placebo. CDR3 protein: CASSLRNNEQFF. The CDR3 region has the DNA TGTGCCAGCAGCTTACGGAACAATGAGCAGTTCTTC.